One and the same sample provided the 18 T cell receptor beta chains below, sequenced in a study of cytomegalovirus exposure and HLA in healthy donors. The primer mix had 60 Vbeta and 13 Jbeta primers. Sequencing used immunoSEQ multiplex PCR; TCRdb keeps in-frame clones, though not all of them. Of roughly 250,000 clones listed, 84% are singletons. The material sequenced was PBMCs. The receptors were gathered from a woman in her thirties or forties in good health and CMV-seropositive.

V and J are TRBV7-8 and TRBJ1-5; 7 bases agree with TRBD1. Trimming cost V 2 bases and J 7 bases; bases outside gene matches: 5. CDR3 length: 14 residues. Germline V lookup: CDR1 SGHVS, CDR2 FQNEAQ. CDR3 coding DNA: TGTGCCAGCAGCTTATTAGGGGGCGACCAGCCCCAGCATTTT. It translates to CASSLLGGDQPQHF.

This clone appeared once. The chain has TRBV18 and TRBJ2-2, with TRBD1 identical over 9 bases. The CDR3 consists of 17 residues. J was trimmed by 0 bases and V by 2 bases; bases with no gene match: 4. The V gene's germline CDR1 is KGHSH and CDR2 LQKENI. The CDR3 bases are TGTGCCAGCTCACCAGACCGGACAGGGGCGAACACCGGGGAGCTGTTTTTT. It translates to CASSPDRTGANTGELFF.

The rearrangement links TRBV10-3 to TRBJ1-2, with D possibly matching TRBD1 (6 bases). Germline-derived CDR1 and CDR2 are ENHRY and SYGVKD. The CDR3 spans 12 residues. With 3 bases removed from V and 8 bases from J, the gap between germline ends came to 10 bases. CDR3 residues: CAISEQGSGYTF. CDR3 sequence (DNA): TGTGCCATCAGTGAACAGGGTTCCGGCTACACCTTC.

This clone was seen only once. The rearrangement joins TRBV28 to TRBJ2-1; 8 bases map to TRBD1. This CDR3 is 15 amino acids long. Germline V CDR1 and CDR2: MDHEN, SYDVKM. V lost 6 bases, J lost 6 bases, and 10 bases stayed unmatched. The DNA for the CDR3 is TGTGCCAGCAGGCCCCCGTACAGGGGGGTCAATGAGCAGTTCTTC. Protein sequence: CASRPPYRGVNEQFF.

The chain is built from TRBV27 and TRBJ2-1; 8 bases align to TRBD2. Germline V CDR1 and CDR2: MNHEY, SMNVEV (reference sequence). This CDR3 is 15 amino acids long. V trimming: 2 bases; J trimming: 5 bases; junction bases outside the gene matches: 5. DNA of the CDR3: TGTGCCAGCAGTTTAAGGCGGGAGGCAAACAATGAGCAGTTCTTC. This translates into CASSLRREANNEQFF.

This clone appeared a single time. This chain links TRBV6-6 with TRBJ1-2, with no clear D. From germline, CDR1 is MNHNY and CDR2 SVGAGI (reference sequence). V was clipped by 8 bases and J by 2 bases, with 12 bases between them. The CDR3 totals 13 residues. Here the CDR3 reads CASRDTYNYGYTF. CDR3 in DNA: TGTGCCAGCCGAGACACGTACAACTATGGCTACACCTTC.

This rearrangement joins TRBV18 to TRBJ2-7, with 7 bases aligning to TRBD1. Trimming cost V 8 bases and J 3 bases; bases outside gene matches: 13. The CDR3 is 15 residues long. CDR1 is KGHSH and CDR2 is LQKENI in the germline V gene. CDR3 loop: CASTGEQGLYYEQYF. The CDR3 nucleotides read TGTGCCAGCACTGGAGAACAGGGGCTCTACTACGAGCAGTACTTC. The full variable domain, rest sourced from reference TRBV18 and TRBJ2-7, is NAGVMQNPRHLVRRRGQEARLRCSPMKGHSHVYWYRQLPEEGLKFMVYLQKENIIDESGMPKERFSAEFPKEGPSILRIQQVVRGDSAAYFCASTGEQGLYYEQYFGPGTRLTVT.

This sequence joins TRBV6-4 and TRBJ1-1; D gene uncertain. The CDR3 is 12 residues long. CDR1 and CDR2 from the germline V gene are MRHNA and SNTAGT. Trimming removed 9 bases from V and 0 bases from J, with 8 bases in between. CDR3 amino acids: CARWRLNTEAFF. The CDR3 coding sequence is TGTGCCAGGTGGAGGCTGAACACTGAAGCTTTCTTT.

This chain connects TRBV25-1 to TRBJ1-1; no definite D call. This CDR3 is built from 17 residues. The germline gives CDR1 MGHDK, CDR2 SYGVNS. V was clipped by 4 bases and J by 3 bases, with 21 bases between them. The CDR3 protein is CASSGALSRPSDTEAFF. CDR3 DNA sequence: TGTGCCAGCAGTGGAGCCTTGAGCCGCCCGAGTGACACTGAAGCTTTCTTT.

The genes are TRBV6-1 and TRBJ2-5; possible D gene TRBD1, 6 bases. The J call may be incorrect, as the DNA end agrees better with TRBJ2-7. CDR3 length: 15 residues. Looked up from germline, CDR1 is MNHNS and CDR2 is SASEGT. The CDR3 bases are TGTGCCAGCAGTGAAGGTAGAGGACAGCTCTACGAGCAGTACTTC. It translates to CASSEGRGQLYEQYF.

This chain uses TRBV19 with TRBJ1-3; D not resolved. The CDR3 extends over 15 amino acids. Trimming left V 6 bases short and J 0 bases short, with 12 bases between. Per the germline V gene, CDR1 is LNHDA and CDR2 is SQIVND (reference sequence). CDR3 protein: CASRTLEGSGNTIYF. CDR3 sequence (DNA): TGTGCCAGTAGGACCCTAGAAGGCTCTGGAAACACCATATATTTT.

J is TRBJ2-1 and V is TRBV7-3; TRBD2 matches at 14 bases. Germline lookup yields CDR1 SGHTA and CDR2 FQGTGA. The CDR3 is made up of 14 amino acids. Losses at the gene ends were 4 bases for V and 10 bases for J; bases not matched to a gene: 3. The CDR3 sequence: CASSSGLAGEEQFF. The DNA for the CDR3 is TGTGCCAGCAGCTCGGGACTAGCGGGAGAGGAGCAGTTCTTC.

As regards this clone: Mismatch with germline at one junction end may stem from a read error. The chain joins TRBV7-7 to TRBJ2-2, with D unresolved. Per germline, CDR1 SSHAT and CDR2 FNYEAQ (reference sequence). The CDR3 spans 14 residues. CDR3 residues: CASSLAQNTGELFF. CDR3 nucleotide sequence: TGTGCTAGCAGCTTAGCCCAGAACACCGGGGAGCTGTTTTTT. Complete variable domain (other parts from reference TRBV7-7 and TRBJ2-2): GAGVSQSPRYKVTKRGQDVTLRCDPISSHATLYWYQQALGQGPEFLTYFNYEAQPDKSGLPSDRFSAERPEGSISTLTIQRTEQRDSAMYRCASSLAQNTGELFFGEGSRLTVL.

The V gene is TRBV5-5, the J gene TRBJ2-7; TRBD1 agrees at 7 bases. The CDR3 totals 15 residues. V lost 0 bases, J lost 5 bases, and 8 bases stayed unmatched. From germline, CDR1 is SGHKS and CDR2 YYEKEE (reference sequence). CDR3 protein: CASSLEDRDRHEQYF. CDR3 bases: TGTGCCAGCAGCTTGGAAGACAGGGATAGGCACGAGCAGTACTTC.

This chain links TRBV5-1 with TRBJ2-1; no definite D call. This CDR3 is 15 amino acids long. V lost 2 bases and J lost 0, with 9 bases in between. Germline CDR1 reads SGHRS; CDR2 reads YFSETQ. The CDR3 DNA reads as TGCGCCAGCAGCTTCGAAGTGAGCTCCTACAATGAGCAGTTCTTC. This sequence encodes CASSFEVSSYNEQFF.

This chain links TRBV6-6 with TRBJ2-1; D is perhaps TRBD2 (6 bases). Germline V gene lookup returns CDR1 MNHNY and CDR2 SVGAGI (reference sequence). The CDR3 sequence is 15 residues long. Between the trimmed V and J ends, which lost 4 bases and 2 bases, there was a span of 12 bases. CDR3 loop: CASSLDGSAYNEQFF. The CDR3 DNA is TGTGCCAGCAGTTTGGACGGGAGCGCCTACAATGAGCAGTTCTTC.

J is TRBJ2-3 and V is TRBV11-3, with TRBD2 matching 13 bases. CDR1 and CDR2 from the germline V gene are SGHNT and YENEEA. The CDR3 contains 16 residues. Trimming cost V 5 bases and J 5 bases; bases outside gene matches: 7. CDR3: CASSHGLAGVEDTQYF. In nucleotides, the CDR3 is TGTGCCAGCAGCCATGGACTAGCGGGAGTGGAAGATACGCAGTATTTT.

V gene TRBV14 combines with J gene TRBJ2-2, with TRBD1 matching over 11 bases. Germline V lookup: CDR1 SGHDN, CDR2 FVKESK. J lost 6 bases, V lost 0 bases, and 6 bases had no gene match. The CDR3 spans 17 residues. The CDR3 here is CASSQDWDRGASGELFF. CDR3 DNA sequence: TGTGCCAGCAGCCAAGATTGGGACAGGGGGGCGTCCGGGGAGCTGTTTTTT.